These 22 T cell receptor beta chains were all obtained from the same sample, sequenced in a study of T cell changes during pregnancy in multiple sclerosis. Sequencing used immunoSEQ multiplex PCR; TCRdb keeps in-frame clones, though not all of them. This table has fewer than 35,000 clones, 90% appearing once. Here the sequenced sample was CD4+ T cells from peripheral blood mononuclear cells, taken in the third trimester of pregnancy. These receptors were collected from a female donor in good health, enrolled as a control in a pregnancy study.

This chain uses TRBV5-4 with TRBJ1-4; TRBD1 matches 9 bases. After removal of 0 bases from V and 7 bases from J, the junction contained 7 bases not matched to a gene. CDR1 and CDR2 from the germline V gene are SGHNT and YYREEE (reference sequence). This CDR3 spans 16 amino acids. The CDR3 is CASSLAPGQGGEKLFF. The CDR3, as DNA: TGTGCCAGCAGCTTGGCCCCGGGACAGGGTGGTGAAAAACTGTTTTTT.

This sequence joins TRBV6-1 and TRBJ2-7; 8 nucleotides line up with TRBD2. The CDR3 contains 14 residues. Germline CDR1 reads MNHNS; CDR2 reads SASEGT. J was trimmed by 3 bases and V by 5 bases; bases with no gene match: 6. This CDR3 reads CASSRGTRDYEQYF. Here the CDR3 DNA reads TGTGCCAGCAGTAGAGGGACTAGAGACTACGAGCAGTACTTC.

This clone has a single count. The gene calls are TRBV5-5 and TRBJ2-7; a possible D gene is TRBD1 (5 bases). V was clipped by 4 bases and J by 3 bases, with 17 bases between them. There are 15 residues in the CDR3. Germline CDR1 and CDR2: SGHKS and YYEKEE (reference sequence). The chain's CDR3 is CASSPQGKVLYEQYF. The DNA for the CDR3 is TGTGCCAGCAGCCCGCAGGGTAAGGTCCTCTACGAGCAGTACTTC. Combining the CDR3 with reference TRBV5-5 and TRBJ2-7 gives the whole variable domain DAGVTQSPTHLIKTRGQQVTLRCSPISGHKSVSWYQQVLGQGPQFIFQYYEKEERGRGNFPDRFSARQFPNYSSELNVNALLLGDSALYLCASSPQGKVLYEQYFGPGTRLTVT.

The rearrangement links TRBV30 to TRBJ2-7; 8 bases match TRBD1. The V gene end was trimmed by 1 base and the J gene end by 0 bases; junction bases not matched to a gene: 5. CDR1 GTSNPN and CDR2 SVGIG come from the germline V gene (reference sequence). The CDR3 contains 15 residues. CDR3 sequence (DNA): TGTGCCTGGAGTGGGGGACAGGCTCCCTCCTACGAGCAGTACTTC. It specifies CAWSGGQAPSYEQYF.

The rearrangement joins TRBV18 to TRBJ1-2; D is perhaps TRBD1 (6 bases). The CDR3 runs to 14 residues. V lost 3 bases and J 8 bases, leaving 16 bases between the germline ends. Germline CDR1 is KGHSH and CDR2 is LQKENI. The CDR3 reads CASSPSGQGKGYTF. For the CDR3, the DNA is TGTGCCAGCTCACCGTCGGGCCAGGGGAAGGGCTACACCTTC.

The CDR3 region has the DNA TGCGCCAGCAGCCAAGAGGTGGGACTATCCTACGAGCAGTACTTC. It yields the protein CASSQEVGLSYEQYF. The V gene is TRBV4-1, the J gene TRBJ2-7; the match to TRBD2 covers 7 bases. The junction had 3 bases not matched to a gene; V was cut back by 0 bases and J by 1 base. The germline V gene has CDR1 MGHRA and CDR2 YSYEKL. The CDR3 has 15 residues.

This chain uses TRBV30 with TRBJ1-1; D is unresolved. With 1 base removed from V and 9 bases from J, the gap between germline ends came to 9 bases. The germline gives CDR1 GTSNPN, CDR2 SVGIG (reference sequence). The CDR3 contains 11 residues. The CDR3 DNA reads TGTGCCTGGAGTGCCCCGGAGAAAGCTTTCTTT. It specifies CAWSAPEKAFF. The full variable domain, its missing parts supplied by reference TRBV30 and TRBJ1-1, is SQTIHQWPATLVQPVGSPLSLECTVEGTSNPNLYWYRQAAGRGLQLLFYSVGIGQISSEVPQNLSASRPQDRQFILSSKKLLLSDSGFYLCAWSAPEKAFFGQGTRLTVV.

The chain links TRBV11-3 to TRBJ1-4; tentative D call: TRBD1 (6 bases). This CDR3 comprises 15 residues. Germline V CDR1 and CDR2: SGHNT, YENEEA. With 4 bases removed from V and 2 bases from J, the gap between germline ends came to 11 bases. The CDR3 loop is CASSSYRDTNEKLFF. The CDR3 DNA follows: TGTGCCAGCAGCTCCTACAGGGACACTAATGAAAAACTGTTTTTT.

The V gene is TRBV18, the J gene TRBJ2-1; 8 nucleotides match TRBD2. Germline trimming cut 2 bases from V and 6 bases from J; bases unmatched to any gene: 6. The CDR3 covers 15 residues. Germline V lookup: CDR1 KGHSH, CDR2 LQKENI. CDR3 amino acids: CASSPSTSAGNEQFF. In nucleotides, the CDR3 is TGTGCCAGCTCACCATCGACTAGCGCGGGCAATGAGCAGTTCTTC.

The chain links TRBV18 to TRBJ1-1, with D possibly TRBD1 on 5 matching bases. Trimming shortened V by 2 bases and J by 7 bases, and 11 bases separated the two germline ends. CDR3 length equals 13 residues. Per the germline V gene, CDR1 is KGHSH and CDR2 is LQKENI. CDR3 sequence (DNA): TGTGCCAGCTCACCAAGCAGGGCTATTGAAGCTTTCTTT. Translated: CASSPSRAIEAFF. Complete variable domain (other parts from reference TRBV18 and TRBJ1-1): NAGVMQNPRHLVRRRGQEARLRCSPMKGHSHVYWYRQLPEEGLKFMVYLQKENIIDESGMPKERFSAEFPKEGPSILRIQQVVRGDSAAYFCASSPSRAIEAFFGQGTRLTVV.

The CDR3 bases are TGTGCCAGCAGCCAACGCAAAGGGCGGGAGGGCTACGAGCAGTACTTC. Translation: CASSQRKGREGYEQYF. The gene calls are TRBV28 and TRBJ2-7; 9 nucleotides match TRBD2. V was clipped by 6 bases and J by 3 bases; unmatched bases: 12. CDR3 size: 16 residues. CDR1 is MDHEN and CDR2 is SYDVKM in the germline V gene.

CDR3 region: CASSHITAEGGYTF. CDR3 in DNA: TGTGCCAGCAGTCACATAACAGCCGAAGGTGGCTACACCTTC. The rearrangement uses TRBV28 and TRBJ1-2; D not resolved. This CDR3 has 14 residues. V lost 5 bases, J lost 7 bases, and 17 bases lay in between. Germline CDR1 is MDHEN and CDR2 is SYDVKM.

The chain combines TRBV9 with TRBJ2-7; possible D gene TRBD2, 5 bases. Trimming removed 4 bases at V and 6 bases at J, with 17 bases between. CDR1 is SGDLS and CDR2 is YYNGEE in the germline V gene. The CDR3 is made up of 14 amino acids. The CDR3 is CASSLRDYPAEQYF. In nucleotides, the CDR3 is TGTGCCAGCAGCTTACGTGACTACCCGGCCGAGCAGTACTTC.

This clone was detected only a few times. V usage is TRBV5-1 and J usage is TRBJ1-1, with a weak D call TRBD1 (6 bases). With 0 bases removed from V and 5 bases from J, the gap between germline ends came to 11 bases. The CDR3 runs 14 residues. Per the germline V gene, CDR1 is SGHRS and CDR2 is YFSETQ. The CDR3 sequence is CASSLEDSSTEAFF. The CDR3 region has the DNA TGCGCCAGCAGCTTGGAGGACAGCTCTACTGAAGCTTTCTTT.

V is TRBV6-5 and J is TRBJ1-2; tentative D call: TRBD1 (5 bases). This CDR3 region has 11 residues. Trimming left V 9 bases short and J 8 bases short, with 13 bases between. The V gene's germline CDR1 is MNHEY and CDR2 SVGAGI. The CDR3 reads CASADSAGYTF. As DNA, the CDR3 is TGTGCCAGTGCAGACAGCGCCGGCTACACCTTC.

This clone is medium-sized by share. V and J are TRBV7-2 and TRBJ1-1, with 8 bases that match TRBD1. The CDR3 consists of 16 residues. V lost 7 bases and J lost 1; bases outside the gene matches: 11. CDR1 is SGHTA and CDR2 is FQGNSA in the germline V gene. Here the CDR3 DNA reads TGTGCCAGCACCCAAGGGTGGCAGGGGGCGAACACTGAAGCTTTCTTT. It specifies CASTQGWQGANTEAFF.

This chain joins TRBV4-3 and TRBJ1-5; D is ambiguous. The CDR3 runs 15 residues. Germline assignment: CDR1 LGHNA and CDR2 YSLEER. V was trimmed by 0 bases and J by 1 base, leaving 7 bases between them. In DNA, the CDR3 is TGCGCCAGCAGCCAAGATCTATGGAGCAATCAGCCCCAGCATTTT. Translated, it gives CASSQDLWSNQPQHF.

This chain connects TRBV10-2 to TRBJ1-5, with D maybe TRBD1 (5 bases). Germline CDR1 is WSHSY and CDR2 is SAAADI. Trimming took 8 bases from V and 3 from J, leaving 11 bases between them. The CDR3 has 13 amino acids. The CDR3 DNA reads TGCGCCAGCTATCCAGGGAACAATCAGCCCCAGCATTTT. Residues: CASYPGNNQPQHF.

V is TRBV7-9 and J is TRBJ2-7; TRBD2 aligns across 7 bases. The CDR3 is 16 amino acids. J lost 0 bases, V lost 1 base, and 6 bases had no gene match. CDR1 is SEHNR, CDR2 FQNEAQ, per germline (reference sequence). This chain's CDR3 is CASSLGAGQSSYEQYF. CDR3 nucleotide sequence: TGTGCCAGCAGCTTAGGAGCGGGGCAAAGCTCCTACGAGCAGTACTTC.

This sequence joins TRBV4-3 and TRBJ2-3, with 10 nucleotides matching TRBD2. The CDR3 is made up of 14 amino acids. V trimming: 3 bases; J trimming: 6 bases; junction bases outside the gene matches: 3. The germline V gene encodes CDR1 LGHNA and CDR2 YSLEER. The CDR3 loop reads CASSQGLALDTQYF. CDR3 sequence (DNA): TGCGCCAGCAGCCAGGGACTAGCGTTGGATACGCAGTATTTT.

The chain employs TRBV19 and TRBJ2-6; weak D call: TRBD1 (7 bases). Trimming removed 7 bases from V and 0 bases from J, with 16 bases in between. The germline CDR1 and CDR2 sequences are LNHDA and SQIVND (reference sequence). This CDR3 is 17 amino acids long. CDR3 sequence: CASTQGGPSSGANVLTF. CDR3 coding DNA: TGTGCCAGTACCCAGGGGGGCCCAAGCTCTGGGGCCAACGTCCTGACTTTC.

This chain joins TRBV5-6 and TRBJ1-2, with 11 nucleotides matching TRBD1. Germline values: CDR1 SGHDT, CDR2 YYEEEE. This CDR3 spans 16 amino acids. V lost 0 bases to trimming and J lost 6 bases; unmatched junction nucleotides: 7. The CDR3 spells CASSLVGQGAGDGYTF. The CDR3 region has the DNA TGTGCCAGCAGCTTGGTTGGACAGGGGGCGGGGGATGGCTACACCTTC. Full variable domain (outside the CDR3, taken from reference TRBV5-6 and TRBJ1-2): DAGVTQSPTHLIKTRGQQVTLRCSPKSGHDTVSWYQQALGQGPQFIFQYYEEEERQRGNFPDRFSGHQFPNYSSELNVNALLLGDSALYLCASSLVGQGAGDGYTFGSGTRLTVV.